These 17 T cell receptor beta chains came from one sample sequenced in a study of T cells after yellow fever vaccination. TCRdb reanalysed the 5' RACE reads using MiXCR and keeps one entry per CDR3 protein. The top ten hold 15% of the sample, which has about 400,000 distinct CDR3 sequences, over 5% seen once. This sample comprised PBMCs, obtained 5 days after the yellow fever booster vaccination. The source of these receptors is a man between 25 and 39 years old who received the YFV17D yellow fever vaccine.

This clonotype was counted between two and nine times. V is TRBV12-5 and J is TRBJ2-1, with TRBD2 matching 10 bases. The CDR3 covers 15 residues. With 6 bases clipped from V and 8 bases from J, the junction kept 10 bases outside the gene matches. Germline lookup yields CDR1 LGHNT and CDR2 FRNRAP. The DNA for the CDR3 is TGTGCTAGTGGGCCCCGGGCTAGCGGGAGCTATGAGCAGTTCTTC. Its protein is CASGPRASGSYEQFF.

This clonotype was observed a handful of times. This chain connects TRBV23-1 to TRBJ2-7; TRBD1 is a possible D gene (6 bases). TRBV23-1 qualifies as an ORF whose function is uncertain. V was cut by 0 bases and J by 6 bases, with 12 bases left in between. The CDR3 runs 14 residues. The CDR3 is CASSQSNRVGEQYF. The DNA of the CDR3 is TGCGCCAGCAGTCAATCGAACAGGGTAGGCGAGCAGTACTTC.

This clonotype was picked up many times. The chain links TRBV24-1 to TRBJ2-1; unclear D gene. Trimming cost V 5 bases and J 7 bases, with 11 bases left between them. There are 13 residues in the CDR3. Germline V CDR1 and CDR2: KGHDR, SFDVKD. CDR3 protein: CATSAPLANEQFF. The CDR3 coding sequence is TGTGCCACCAGTGCCCCTCTGGCGAATGAGCAGTTCTTC.

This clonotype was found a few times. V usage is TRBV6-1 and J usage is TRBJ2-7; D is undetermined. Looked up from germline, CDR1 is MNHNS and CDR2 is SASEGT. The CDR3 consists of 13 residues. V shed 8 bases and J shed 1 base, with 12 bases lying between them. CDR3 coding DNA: TGTGCCAGCGCCCCCCCGGCGTCCTACGAGCAGTACTTC. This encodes CASAPPASYEQYF.

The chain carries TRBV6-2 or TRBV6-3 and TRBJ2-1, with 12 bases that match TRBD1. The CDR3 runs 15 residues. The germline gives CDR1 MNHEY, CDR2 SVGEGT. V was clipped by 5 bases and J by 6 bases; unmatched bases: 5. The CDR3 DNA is TGTGCCAGCAGTAAGTCGGGACAGGGGGCCAATGAGCAGTTCTTC. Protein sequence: CASSKSGQGANEQFF.

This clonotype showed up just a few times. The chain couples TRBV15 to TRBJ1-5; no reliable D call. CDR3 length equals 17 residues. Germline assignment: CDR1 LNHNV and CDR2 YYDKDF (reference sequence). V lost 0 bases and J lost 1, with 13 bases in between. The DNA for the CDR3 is TGTGCCACCAGCAGAGAAGGTGGCAGGAAGAGCAATCAGCCCCAGCATTTT. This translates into CATSREGGRKSNQPQHF.

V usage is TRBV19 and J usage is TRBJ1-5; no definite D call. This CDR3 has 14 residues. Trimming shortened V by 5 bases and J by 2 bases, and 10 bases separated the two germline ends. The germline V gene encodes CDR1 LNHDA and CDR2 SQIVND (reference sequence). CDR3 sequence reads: CASSASPGNQPQHF. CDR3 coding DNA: TGTGCCAGTAGTGCCTCCCCGGGCAATCAGCCCCAGCATTTT.

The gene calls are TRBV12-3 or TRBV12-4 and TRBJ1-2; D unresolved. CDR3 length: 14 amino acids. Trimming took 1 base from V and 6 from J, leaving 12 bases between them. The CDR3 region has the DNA TGTGCCAGCAGTTTAGATGGGCAGGTCCATGGCTACACCTTC. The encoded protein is CASSLDGQVHGYTF.

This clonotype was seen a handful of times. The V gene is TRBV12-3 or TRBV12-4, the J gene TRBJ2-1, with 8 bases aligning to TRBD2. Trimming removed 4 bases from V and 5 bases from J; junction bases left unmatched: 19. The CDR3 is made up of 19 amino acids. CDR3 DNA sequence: TGTGCCAGCAGTTCGGAACCGGGACTAGGTATTAACATTAACAATGAGCAGTTCTTC. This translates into CASSSEPGLGININNEQFF.

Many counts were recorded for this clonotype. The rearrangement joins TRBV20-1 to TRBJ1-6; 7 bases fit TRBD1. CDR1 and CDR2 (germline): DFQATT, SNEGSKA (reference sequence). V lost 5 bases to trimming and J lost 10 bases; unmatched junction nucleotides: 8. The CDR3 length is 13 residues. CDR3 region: CSAPRQGQSPLHF. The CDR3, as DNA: TGCAGTGCTCCCCGACAGGGACAGTCACCCCTCCACTTT.

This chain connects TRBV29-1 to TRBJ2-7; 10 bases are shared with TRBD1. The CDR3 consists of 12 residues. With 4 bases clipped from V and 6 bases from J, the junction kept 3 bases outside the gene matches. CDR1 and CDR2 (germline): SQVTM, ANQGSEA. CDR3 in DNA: TGCAGCGTTGCCGGGACAGGGGCCGAGCAGTACTTC. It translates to CSVAGTGAEQYF.

The CDR3 region has the DNA TGCGCCAGCAGGGCCGGGTGGGGGAGAAATGACGAGCAGTACTTC. The encoded protein is CASRAGWGRNDEQYF. V gene TRBV5-1 combines with J gene TRBJ2-7, with D tentatively TRBD1 or TRBD2 (5 bases each). The germline gives CDR1 SGHRS, CDR2 YFSETQ. The V and J ends lost 5 bases and 5 bases respectively, with 20 bases between them. This CDR3 comprises 15 residues.

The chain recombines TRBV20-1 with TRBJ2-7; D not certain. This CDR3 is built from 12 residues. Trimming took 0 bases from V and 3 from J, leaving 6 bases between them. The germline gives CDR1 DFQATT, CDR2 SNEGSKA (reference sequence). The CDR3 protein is CSARDLRYEQYF. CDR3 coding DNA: TGCAGTGCTAGAGATCTCCGCTACGAGCAGTACTTC.

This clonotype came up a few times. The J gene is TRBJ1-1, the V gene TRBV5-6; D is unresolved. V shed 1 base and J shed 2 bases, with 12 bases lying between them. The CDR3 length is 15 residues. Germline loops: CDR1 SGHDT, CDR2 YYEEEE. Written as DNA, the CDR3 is TGTGCCAGCAGCTTGAGGGCAGGAATAAACACTGAAGCTTTCTTT. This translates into CASSLRAGINTEAFF.

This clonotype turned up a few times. CDR3 DNA: TGCAGTGTTTCGGGACTAGCGGCAGGCACAGATACGCAGTATTTT. Its translation: CSVSGLAAGTDTQYF. The chain recombines TRBV20-1 with TRBJ2-3; 11 bases map to TRBD2. This CDR3 comprises 15 residues. Trimming took 7 bases from V and 1 from J; bases not matched to a gene: 7. Germline-derived CDR1 and CDR2 are DFQATT and SNEGSKA (reference sequence).

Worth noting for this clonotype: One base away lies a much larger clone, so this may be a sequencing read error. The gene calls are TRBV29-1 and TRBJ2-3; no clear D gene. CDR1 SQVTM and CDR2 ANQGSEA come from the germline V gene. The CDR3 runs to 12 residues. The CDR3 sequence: CIVAEYTDTQYF. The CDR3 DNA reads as TGCATCGTTGCGGAGTACACAGATACGCAGTATTTT.

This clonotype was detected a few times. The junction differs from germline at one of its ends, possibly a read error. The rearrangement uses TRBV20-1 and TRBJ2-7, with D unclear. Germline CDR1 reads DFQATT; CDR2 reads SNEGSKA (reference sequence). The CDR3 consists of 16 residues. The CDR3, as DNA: TGCTGTGCTAGAGATTTACAAGCCTGGAGCCCGAACGAGCAGTACTTC. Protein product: CCARDLQAWSPNEQYF.